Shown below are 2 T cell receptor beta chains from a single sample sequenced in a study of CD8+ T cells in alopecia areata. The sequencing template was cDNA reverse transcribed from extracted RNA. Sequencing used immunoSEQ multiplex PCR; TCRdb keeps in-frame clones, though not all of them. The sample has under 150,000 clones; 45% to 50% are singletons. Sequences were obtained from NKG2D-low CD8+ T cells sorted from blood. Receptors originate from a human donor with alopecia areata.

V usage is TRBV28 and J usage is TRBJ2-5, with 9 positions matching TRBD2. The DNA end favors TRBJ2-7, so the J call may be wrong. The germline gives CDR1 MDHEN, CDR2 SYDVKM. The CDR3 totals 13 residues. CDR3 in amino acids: CASRTSGIYEQYF. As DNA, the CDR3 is TGTGCCAGCAGGACTAGCGGTATCTACGAGCAGTACTTC.

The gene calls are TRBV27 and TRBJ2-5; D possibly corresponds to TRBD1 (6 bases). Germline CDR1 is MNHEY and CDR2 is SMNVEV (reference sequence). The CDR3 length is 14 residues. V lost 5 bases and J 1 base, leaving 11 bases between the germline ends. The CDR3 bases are TGTGCCAGCAGTCCGGGACATCTCCAAGAGACCCAGTACTTC. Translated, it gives CASSPGHLQETQYF.